The T cell receptor beta chain described here comes from a study of OX40 agonist ivuxolimab in advanced cancers. Study as a whole: Males comprised approximately 84% of the group, whose mean age was about 62 years (range about 20 to 79).

Generated by immunoSEQ multiplex PCR, the TCRdb table keeps only in-frame clones and is missing some. Of 90,000 to 100,000 clones listed, nearly 90% are singletons. This clone was detected only a few times. What it binds is not known. Points from the study as a whole: More expanded clones were seen, on average, in CD8+ T cells than in CD4+.

The V and J ends lost 0 bases and 1 base respectively, with 12 bases between them. Germline values: CDR1 GTSNPN, CDR2 SVGIG (reference sequence). The CDR3 consists of 16 residues. The clonotype originates from an adult with an advanced solid tumor such as melanoma, head and neck, liver or kidney cancer. The chain has TRBV30 and TRBJ2-2, with TRBD2 as a possible D gene (6 bases). The sequences come from CD4+ or CD8+ T cells sorted from blood, collected in a trial of the OX40 agonist ivuxolimab. The CDR3 sequence: CAWSVLWRENTGELFF. CDR3 nucleotide sequence: TGTGCCTGGAGTGTACTATGGCGGGAGAACACCGGGGAGCTGTTTTTT.